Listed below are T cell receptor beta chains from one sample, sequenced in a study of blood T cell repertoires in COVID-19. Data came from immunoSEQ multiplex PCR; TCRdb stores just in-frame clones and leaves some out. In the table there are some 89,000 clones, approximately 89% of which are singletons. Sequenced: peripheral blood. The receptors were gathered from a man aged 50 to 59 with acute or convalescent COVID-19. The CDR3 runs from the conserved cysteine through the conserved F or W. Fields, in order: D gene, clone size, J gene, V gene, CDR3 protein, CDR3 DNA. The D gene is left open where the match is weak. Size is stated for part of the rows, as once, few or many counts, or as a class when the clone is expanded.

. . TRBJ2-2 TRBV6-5 CASSSGIGGSGELFF TGTGCCAGCAGTTCGGGCATTGGGGGGTCCGGGGAGCTGTTTTTT
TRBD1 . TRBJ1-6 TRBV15 CATSRDNDNRGPGRSPLHF TGTGCCACCAGCAGAGATAATGATAACAGGGGGCCGGGTAGGTCACCCCTCCACTTT
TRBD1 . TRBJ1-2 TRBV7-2 CASSRGQGKGYTF TGTGCCAGCAGCCGGGGACAGGGGAAAGGCTACACCTTC
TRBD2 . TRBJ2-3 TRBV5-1 CASSPEIAGGQSDTQYF TGCGCCAGCAGCCCGGAAATAGCGGGGGGGCAATCAGATACGCAGTATTTT
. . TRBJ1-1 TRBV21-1 CASSVGQGPLNTEAFF TGTGCCAGCAGCGTAGGACAGGGGCCCTTGAACACTGAAGCTTTCTTT
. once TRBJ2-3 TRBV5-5 CASSLRDTQYF TGTGCCAGCAGCTTACGGGATACGCAGTATTTT
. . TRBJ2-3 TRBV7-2 CASSPDRGFTDTQYF TGTGCCAGCAGCCCGGACCGGGGGTTCACAGATACGCAGTATTTT
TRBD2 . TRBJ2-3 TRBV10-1 CASSDSGRATDTQYF TGCGCCAGCAGTGATAGCGGGAGGGCCACAGATACGCAGTATTTT
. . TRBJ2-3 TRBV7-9 CASSAGVFSTDTQYF TGTGCCAGCAGCGCAGGGGTCTTTAGCACAGATACGCAGTATTTT
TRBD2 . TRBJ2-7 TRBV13 CASSLEGLAGGTSSYEQYF TGTGCCAGCAGCTTAGAGGGACTAGCGGGAGGAACTAGCTCCTACGAGCAGTACTTC
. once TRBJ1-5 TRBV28 CASSPQGRSQPQHF TGTGCCAGCAGTCCACAGGGACGAAGTCAGCCCCAGCATTTT
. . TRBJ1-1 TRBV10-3 CAIRNRADTEAFF TGTGCCATCAGAAACAGGGCGGACACTGAAGCTTTCTTT